The 3 T cell receptor beta chains listed next were all sequenced from one sample in a study of blood T cell repertoires in COVID-19. Repertoires were generated with immunoSEQ multiplex PCR, while TCRdb's copy carries only in-frame clones and drops some. The repertoire consists of 250,000 to 300,000 clones, with roughly 90% occurring once and the leading ten covering under 2.5%. The sample comprised peripheral blood. Source of these receptors: a man aged 50-60 years with acute or convalescent COVID-19.

The V gene is TRBV7-9, the J gene TRBJ2-1; tentative D call: TRBD2 (6 bases). Germline loops: CDR1 SEHNR, CDR2 FQNEAQ (reference sequence). This CDR3 contains 16 residues. V gave up 6 bases and J gave up 1 base, with 16 bases separating them. The CDR3 sequence: CASSTPVEGSYNEQFF. The CDR3 DNA reads as TGTGCCAGCAGTACCCCCGTGGAGGGTTCCTACAATGAGCAGTTCTTC.

The chain carries TRBV6-5 and TRBJ2-2; D gene ambiguous. This CDR3 comprises 14 residues. V was clipped by 2 bases and J by 6 bases, with 10 bases between them. Per the germline V gene, CDR1 is MNHEY and CDR2 is SVGAGI. CDR3 DNA sequence: TGTGCCAGCAGTTACCCGGAGTCGTCCGGGGAGCTGTTTTTT. Translating gives CASSYPESSGELFF.

The rearrangement uses TRBV5-1 and TRBJ1-3; unclear D gene. The CDR3 is 17 residues long. Between the trimmed V and J ends, which lost 0 bases and 0 bases, there was a span of 13 bases. Germline V gene lookup returns CDR1 SGHRS and CDR2 YFSETQ. The CDR3 region is CASSLEGLRGSGNTIYF. The CDR3 nucleotides are TGCGCCAGCAGCTTGGAGGGATTGCGGGGCTCTGGAAACACCATATATTTT.